This T cell receptor (beta chain) was obtained from a study of glioma-infiltrating T cells. General study findings and limits: Very few CDR3 sequences were shared between tissue and blood.

This clonotype was seen many times. Antigen: not known. The CDR3 has 14 residues. Germline V gives CDR1 SEHNR, CDR2 FQNEAQ (reference sequence). The trim removed 0 bases at V and 4 bases at J, leaving 0 bases unmatched. Amplification of TCR alpha and beta CDR3 regions from RNA used iRepertoire nested multiplex PCR. TCRdb passed the multiplex PCR reads through MiXCR, listing each CDR3 protein once. The table lists more than 90,000 distinct CDR3 sequences, roughly 39% of them singletons, with 30% to 40% in the top ten. What was sequenced was glioma tissue, nonneoplastic brain tissue, or PBMCs (not recorded which). V is TRBV7-9 and J is TRBJ2-7; 10 nucleotides line up with TRBD2. This sequence originates from a human donor with low-grade glioma or glioblastoma, undergoing nonglioma brain surgery, or in good health (not recorded which). The CDR3 DNA sequence: TGTGCCAGCAGCTTAGCTAGCGGGAGGTACGAGCAGTACTTC. Translated: CASSLASGRYEQYF. The entire variable domain, with the rest obtained from reference TRBV7-9 and TRBJ2-7, is as follows: DTGVSQNPRHKITKRGQNVTFRCDPISEHNRLYWYRQTLGQGPEFLTYFQNEAQLEKSRLLSDRFSAERPKGSFSTLEIQRTEQGDSAMYLCASSLASGRYEQYFGPGTRLTVT.